This TCR beta chain was sequenced for a study of control samples from healthy donors and cancer patients. Repertoires were generated with immunoSEQ multiplex PCR, while TCRdb's copy carries only in-frame clones and drops some. Among some 150,000 clones listed, around 92% were seen once. Germline V lookup: CDR1 SGHAT, CDR2 FQNNGV. V lost 1 base to trimming and J lost 6 bases, with 4 bases between them. There are 12 residues in the CDR3. V gene TRBV11-2 combines with J gene TRBJ2-1; D not resolved. Sequencing was performed on blood. This sequence was found in a woman in her 30s in good health. The CDR3 protein is CASSLVSNEQFF. Here the CDR3 DNA reads TGTGCCAGCAGCTTAGTTAGCAATGAGCAGTTCTTC.